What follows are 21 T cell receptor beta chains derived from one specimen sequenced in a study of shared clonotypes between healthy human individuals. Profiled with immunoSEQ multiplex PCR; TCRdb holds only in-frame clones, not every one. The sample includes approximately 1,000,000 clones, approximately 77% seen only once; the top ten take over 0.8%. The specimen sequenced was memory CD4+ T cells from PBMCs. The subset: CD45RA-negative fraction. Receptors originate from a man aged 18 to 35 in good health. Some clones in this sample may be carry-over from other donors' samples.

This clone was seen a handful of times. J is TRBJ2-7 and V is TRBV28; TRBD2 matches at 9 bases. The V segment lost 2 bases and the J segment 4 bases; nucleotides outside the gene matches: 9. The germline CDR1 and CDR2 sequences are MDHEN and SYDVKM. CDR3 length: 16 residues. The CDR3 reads CASSLPLVAGAYEQYF. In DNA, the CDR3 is TGTGCCAGCAGTTTACCCTTGGTAGCGGGAGCTTACGAGCAGTACTTC. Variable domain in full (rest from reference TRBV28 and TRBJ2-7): DVKVTQSSRYLVKRTGEKVFLECVQDMDHENMFWYRQDPGLGLRLIYFSYDVKMKEKGDIPEGYSVSREKKERFSLILESASTNQTSMYLCASSLPLVAGAYEQYFGPGTRLTVT.

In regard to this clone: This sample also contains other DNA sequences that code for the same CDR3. DNA for the CDR3: TGCGCCAGCAGCTTGACGGCAGGGGCCGGGGCCAACGTCCTGACTTTC. Translation: CASSLTAGAGANVLTF. The V and J genes are TRBV5-1 and TRBJ2-6, with a weak D call TRBD1 (6 bases). V was cut by 1 base and J by 4 bases, with 12 bases left in between. The CDR3 consists of 16 residues. The germline V gene encodes CDR1 SGHRS and CDR2 YFSETQ.

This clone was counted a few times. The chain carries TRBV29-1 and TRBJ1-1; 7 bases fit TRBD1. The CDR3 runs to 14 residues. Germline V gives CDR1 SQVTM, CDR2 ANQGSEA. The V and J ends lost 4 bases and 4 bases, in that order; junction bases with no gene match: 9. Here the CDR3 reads CSVVGGAGSTEAFF. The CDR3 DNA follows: TGCAGCGTTGTAGGGGGCGCCGGGAGCACTGAAGCTTTCTTT.

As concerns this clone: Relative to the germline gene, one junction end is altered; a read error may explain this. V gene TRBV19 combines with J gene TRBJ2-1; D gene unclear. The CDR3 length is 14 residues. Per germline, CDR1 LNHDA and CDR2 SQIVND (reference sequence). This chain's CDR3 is CASSWFGSNNEQFF. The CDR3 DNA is TGTGCCAGTAGTTGGTTCGGCTCCAACAATGAGCAGTTCTTC.

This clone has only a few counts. As DNA, the CDR3 is TGTGCCAGCAGCCAAGATAGGGGTACAGATACGCAGTATTTT. Protein product: CASSQDRGTDTQYF. The chain combines TRBV4-2 with TRBJ2-3; D perhaps matches TRBD1 (5 bases). The CDR3 runs 14 residues. Germline lookup yields CDR1 LGHNA and CDR2 YNFKEQ. V shed 0 bases and J shed 3 bases, with 7 bases lying between them.

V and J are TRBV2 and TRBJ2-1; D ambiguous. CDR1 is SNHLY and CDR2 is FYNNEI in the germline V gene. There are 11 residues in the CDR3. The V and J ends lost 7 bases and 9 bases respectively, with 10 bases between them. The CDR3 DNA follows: TGTGCCAGCACGAGCGCTTTTGAGCAGTTCTTC. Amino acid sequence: CASTSAFEQFF.

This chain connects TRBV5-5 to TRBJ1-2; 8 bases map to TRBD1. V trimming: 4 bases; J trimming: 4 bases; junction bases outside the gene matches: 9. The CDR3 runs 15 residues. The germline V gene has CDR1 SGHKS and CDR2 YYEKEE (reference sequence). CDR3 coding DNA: TGTGCCAGCAGCGTCCAGGGGGCTGGAACCTATGGCTACACCTTC. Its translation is CASSVQGAGTYGYTF.

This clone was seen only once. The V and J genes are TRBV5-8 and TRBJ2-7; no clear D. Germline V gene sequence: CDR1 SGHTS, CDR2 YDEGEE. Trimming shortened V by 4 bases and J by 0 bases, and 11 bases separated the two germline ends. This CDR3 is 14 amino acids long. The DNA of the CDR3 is TGTGCCAGCAGCCACGGATCAGGCTCCTACGAGCAGTACTTC. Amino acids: CASSHGSGSYEQYF. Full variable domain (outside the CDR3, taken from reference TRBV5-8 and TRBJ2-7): EAGVTQSPTHLIKTRGQQATLRCSPISGHTSVYWYQQALGLGLQFLLWYDEGEERNRGNFPPRFSGRQFPNYSSELNVNALELEDSALYLCASSHGSGSYEQYFGPGTRLTVT.

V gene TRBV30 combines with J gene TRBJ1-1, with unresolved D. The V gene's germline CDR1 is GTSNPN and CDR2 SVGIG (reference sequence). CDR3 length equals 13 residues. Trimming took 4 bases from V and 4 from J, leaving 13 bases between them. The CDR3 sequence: CAWNNLGSTEAFF. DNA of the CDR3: TGTGCCTGGAACAACTTGGGGAGCACTGAAGCTTTCTTT.

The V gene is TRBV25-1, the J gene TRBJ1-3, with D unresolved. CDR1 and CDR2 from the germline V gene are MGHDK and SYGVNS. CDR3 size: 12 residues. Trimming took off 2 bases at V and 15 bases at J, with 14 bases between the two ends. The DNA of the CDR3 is TGTGCCAGCAGTGAAGAGGTCGGTCCCGCATATTTT. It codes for CASSEEVGPAYF.

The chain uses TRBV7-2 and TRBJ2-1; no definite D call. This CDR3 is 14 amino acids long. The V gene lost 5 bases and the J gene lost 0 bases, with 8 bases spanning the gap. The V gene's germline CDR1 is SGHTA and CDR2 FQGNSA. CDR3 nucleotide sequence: TGTGCCAGCAGCCCTCCAGGCTCCTACAATGAGCAGTTCTTC. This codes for CASSPPGSYNEQFF.

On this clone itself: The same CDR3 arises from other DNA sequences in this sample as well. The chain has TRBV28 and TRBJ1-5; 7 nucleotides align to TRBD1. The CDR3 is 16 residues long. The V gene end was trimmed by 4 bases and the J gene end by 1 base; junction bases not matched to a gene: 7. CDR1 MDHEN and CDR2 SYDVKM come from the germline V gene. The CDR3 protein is CASSSRTGLSNQPQHF. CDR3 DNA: TGTGCCAGCAGTTCCCGGACAGGCTTGAGCAATCAGCCCCAGCATTTT.

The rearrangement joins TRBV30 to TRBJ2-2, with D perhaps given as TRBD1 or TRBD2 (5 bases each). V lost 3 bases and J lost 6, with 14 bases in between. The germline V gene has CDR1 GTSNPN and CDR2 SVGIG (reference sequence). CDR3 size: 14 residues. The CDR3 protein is CAWSPGGFAGELFF. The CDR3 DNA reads TGTGCCTGGAGCCCTGGGGGATTCGCCGGGGAGCTGTTTTTT.

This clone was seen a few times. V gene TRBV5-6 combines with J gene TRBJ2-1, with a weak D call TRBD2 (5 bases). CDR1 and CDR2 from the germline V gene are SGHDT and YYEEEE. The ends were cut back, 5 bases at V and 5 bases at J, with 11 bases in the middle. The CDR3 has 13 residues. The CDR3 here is CASSGGRDNEQFF. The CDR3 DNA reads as TGTGCCAGCAGTGGAGGTCGGGACAATGAGCAGTTCTTC.

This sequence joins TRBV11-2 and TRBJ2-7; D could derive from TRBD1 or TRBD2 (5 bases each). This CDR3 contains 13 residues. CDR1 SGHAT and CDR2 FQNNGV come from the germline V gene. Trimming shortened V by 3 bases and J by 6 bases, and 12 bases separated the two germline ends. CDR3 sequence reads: CASSFTGAGEQYF. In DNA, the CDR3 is TGTGCCAGCAGCTTTACAGGCGCGGGCGAGCAGTACTTC.

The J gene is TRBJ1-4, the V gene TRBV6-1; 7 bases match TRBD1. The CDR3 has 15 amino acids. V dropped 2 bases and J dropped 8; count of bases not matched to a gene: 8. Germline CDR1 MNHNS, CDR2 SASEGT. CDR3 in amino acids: CASSELTGVREKLFF. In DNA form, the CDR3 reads TGTGCCAGCAGTGAACTTACAGGGGTCAGGGAAAAACTGTTTTTT.

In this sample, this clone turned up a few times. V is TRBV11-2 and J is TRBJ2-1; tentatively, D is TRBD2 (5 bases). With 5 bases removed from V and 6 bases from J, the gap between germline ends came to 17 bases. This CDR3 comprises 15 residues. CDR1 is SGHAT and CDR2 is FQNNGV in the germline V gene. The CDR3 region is CASSPLAGAGNEQFF. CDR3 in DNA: TGTGCCAGCAGCCCTCTGGCGGGCGCTGGCAATGAGCAGTTCTTC.

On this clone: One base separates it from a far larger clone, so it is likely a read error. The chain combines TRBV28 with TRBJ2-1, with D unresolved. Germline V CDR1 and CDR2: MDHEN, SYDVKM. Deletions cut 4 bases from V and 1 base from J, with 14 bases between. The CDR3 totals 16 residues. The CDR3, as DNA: TGTGCCAGCAGTTACCCTCACGGAAGTTCCTACAATGAGCAGTTCTTC. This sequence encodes CASSYPHGSSYNEQFF.

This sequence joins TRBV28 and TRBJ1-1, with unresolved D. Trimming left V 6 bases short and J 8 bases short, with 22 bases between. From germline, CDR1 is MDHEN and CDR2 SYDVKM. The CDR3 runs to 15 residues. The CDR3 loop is CASSPDPGLREEAFF. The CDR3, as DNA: TGTGCCAGCAGCCCTGATCCGGGTCTCCGGGAGGAAGCTTTCTTT.

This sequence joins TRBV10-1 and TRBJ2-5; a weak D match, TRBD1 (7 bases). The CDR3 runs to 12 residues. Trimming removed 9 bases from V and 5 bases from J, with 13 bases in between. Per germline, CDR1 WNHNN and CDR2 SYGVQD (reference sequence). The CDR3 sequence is CAREGAGETQYF. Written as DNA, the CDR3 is TGCGCCAGAGAGGGGGCGGGGGAGACCCAGTACTTC.

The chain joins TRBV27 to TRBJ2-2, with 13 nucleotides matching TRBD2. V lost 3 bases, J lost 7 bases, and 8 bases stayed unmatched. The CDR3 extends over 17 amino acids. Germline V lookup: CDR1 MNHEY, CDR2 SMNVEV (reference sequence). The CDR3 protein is CASSFPGTSGNRGELFF. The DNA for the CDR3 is TGTGCCAGCAGTTTTCCCGGGACTAGCGGGAACCGCGGGGAGCTGTTTTTT.